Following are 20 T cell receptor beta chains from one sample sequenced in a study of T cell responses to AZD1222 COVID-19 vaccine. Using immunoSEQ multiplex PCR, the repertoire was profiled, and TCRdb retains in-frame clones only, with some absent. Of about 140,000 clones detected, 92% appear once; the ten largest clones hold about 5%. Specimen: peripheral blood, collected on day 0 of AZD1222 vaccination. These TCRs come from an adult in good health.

The CDR3 region has the DNA TGTGCCAGCAGTGCGGCGGCGGGGACAGATACGCAGTATTTT. It encodes CASSAAAGTDTQYF. The rearrangement uses TRBV6-4 and TRBJ2-3, with D possibly TRBD2 on 6 matching bases. Trimming took 4 bases from V and 3 from J, leaving 11 bases between them. The CDR3 has 14 amino acids. Germline assignment: CDR1 MRHNA and CDR2 SNTAGT.

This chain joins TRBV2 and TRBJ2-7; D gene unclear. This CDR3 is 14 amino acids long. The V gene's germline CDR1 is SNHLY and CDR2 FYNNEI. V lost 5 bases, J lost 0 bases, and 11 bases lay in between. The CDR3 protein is CASSYRLLSYEQYF. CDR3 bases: TGTGCCAGCAGTTACAGACTCCTCTCCTACGAGCAGTACTTC.

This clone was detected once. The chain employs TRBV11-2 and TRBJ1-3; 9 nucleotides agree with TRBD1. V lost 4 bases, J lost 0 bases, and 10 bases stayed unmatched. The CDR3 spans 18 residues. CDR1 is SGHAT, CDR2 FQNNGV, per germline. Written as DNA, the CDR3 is TGTGCCAGCAGCTCCTGGATGGGACAGGGACGCTCTGGAAACACCATATATTTT. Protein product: CASSSWMGQGRSGNTIYF.

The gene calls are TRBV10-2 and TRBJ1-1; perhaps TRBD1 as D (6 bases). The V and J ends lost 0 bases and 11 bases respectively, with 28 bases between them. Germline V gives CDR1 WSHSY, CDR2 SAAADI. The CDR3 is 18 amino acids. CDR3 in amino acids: CASSESSGQNTLRYRAFF. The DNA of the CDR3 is TGCGCCAGCAGTGAGTCGAGTGGACAGAACACTCTGCGATATCGGGCTTTCTTT.

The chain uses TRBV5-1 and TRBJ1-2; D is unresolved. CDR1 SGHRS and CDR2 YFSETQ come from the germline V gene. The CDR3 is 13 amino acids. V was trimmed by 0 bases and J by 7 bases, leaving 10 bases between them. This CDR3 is CASSLGSTSGYTF. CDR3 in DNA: TGCGCCAGCAGCTTGGGCAGCACAAGTGGCTACACCTTC. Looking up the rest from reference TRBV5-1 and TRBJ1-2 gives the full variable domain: KAGVTQTPRYLIKTRGQQVTLSCSPISGHRSVSWYQQTPGQGLQFLFEYFSETQRNKGNFPGRFSGRQFSNSRSEMNVSTLELGDSALYLCASSLGSTSGYTFGSGTRLTVV.

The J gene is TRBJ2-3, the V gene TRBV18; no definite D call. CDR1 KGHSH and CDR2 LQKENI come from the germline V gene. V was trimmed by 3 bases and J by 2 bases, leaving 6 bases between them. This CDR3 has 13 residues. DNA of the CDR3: TGTGCCAGCTCACCGATTGCCACAGATACGCAGTATTTT. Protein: CASSPIATDTQYF.

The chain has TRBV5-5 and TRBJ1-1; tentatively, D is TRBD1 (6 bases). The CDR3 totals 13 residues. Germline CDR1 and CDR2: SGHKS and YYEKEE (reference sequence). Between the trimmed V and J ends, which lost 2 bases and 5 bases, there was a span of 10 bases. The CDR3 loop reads CASSFNRATEAFF. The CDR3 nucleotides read TGTGCCAGCAGCTTTAACAGGGCGACTGAAGCTTTCTTT.

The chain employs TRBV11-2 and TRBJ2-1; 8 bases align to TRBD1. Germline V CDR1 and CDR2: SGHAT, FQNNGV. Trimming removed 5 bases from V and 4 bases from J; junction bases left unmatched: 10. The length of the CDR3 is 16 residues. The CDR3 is CASSILQGVRYNEQFF. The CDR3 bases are TGTGCCAGCAGCATCCTACAGGGGGTAAGGTACAATGAGCAGTTCTTC.

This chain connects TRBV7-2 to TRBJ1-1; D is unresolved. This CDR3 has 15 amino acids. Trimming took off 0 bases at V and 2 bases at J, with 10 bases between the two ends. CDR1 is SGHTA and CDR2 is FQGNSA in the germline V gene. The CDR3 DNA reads TGTGCCAGCAGCTTAGCGCTAGACACAAACACTGAAGCTTTCTTT. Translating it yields CASSLALDTNTEAFF.

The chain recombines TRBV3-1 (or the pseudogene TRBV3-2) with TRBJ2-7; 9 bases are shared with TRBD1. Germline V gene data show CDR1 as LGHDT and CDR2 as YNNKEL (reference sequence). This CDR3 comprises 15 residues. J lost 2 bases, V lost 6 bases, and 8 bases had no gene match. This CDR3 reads CASRQQGASPYEQYF. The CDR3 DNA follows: TGTGCCAGCAGACAACAGGGGGCTTCCCCCTACGAGCAGTACTTC.

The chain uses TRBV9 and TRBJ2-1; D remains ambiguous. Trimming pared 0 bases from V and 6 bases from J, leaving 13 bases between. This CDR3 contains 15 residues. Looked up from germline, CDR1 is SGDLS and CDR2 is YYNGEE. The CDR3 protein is CASSVVPSLGNEQFF. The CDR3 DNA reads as TGTGCCAGCAGCGTAGTCCCGTCTCTGGGCAATGAGCAGTTCTTC.

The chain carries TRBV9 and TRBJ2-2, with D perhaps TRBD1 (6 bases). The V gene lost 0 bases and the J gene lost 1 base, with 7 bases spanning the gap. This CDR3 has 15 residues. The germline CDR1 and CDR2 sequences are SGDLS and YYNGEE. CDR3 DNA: TGTGCCAGCAGCGTAGGAGGGGGGAACACCGGGGAGCTGTTTTTT. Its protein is CASSVGGGNTGELFF.

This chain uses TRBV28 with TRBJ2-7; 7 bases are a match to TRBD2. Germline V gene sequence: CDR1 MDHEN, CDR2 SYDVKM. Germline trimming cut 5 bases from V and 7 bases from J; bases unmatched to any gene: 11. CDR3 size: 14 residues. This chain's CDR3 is CASSPGGGPMEQYF. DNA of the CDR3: TGTGCCAGCAGTCCCGGGGGAGGGCCTATGGAGCAGTACTTC.

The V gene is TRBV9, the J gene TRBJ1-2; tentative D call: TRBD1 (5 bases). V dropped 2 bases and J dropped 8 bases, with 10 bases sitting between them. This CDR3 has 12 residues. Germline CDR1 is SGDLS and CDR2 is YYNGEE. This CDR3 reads CASSVGGEGYTF. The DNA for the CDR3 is TGTGCCAGCAGCGTGGGGGGTGAGGGCTACACCTTC.

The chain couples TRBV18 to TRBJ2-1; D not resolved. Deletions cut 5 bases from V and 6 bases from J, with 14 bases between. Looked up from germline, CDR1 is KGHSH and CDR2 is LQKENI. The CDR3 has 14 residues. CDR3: CASSAGRAGNEQFF. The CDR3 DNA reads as TGTGCCAGCTCAGCAGGACGGGCCGGCAATGAGCAGTTCTTC. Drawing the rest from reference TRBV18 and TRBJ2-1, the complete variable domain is NAGVMQNPRHLVRRRGQEARLRCSPMKGHSHVYWYRQLPEEGLKFMVYLQKENIIDESGMPKERFSAEFPKEGPSILRIQQVVRGDSAAYFCASSAGRAGNEQFFGPGTRLTVL.

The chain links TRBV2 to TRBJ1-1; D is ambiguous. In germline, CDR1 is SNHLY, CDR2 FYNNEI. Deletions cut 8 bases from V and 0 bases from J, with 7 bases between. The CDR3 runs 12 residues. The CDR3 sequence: CASYTMNTEAFF. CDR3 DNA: TGTGCCAGCTATACGATGAACACTGAAGCTTTCTTT.

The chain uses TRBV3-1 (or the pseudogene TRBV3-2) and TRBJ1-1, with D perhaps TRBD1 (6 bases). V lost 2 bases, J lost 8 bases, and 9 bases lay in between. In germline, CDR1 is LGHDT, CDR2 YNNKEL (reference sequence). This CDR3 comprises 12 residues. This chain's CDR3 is CASSQNREEAFF. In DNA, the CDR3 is TGTGCCAGCAGCCAAAACAGGGAGGAAGCTTTCTTT.

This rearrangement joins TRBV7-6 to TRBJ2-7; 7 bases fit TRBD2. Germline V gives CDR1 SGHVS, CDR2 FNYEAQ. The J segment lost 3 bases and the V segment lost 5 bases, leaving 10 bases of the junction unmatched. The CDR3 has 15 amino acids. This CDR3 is CASSPSTGLLYEQYF. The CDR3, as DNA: TGTGCCAGCAGCCCATCAACGGGACTACTCTACGAGCAGTACTTC.

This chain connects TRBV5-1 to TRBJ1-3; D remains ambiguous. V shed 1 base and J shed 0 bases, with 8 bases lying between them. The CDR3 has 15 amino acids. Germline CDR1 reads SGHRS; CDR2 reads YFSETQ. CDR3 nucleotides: TGCGCCAGCAGCTTGCGCGGAAACTCTGGAAACACCATATATTTT. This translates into CASSLRGNSGNTIYF.

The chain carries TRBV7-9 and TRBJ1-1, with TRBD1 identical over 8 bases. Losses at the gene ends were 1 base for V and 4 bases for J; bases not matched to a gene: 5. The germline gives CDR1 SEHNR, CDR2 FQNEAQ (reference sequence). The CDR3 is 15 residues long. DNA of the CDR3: TGTGCCAGCAGCTTAGTAAGACAGGGGACCACTGAAGCTTTCTTT. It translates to CASSLVRQGTTEAFF.